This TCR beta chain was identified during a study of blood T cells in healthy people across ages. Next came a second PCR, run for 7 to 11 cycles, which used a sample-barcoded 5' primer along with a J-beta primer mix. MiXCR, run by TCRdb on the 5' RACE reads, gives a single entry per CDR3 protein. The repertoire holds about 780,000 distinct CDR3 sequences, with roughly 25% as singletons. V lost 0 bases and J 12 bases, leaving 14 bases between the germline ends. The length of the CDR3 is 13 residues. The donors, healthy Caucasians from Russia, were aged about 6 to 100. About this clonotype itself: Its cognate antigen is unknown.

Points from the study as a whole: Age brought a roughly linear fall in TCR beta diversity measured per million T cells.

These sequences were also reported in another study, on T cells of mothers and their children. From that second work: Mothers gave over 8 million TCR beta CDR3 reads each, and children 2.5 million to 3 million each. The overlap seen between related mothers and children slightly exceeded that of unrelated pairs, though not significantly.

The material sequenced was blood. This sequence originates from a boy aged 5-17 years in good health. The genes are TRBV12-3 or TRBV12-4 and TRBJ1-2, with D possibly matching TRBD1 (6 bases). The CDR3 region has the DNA TGTGCCAGCAGTTTAGCTCGTGGGGGGGCCAACACCTTC. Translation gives CASSLARGGANTF.